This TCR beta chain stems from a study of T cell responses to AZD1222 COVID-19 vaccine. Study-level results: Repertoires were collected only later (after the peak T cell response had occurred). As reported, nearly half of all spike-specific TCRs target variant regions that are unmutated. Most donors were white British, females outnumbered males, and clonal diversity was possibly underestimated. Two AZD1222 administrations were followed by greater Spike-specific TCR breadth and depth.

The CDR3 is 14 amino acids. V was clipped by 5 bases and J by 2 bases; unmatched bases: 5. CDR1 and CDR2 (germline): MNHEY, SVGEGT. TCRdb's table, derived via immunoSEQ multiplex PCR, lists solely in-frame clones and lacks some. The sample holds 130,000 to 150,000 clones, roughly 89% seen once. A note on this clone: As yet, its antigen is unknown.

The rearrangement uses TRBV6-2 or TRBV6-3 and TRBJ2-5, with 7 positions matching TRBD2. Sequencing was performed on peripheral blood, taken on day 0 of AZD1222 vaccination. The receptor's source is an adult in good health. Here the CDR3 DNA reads TGTGCCAGCAGTCATAGCGGGCCACAAGAGACCCAGTACTTC. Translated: CASSHSGPQETQYF.